This is a list of T cell receptor beta chains from one sample in a study of blood T cells in healthy people across ages. Via MiXCR, TCRdb re-called the 5' RACE reads, giving one row per CDR3 protein. The data contain fewer than 950,000 distinct CDR3 sequences, around 36% of them seen just once; the ten biggest clones take up around 13%. The specimen sequenced was blood. The receptors shown here come from a man in his late teens or twenties in good health. CDR3s include the opening cysteine and the closing phenylalanine or tryptophan. A D gene is named only where the DNA matches it firmly. The size of a clone is reported for some rows only, either as once, few or many, or as a class for expanded clones.

v_gene	d_gene	j_gene	abundance	CDR3nt	CDR3aa
TRBV5-1	.	TRBJ2-3	many	TGCGCCAGCAGCTTGGCCCCGGGGCAGGGCATAGATACGCAGTATTTT	CASSLAPGQGIDTQYF
TRBV7-6	.	TRBJ2-7	.	TGTGCCAGCAGCTCTTTACAGGGAAGGGACTACGAGCAGTACTTC	CASSSLQGRDYEQYF
TRBV10-3	.	TRBJ2-3	.	TGTGCCATCAGTGAGTCGACCTCAGATACGCAGTATTTT	CAISESTSDTQYF
TRBV29-1	.	TRBJ2-3	few	TGCAGCGTCCCGGCTGCAGGGGCGAGAGATACGCAGTATTTT	CSVPAAGARDTQYF
TRBV24-1	.	TRBJ2-3	.	TGTGCCACCAGCGACGTAGGGGGAACAGATACGCAGTATTTT	CATSDVGGTDTQYF
TRBV10-3	.	TRBJ2-5	few	TGTGCCATCAGTGAGTCGGGGGTGAGGACGGAGCAAGAGACCCAGTACTTC	CAISESGVRTEQETQYF
TRBV12-5	TRBD1	TRBJ2-7	few	TGTGCTAGTGGTTCACCGGGACAGGGGGTTAACGGGTACTTC	CASGSPGQGVNGYF
TRBV20-1	.	TRBJ1-2	many	TGCAGTGCTATCCAAGACAGCCCAATTAACTATGGCTACACCTTC	CSAIQDSPINYGYTF
TRBV7-2	.	TRBJ2-7	.	TGTGCCAGCAGCCCGACCCGCGAACAAATCCGCGAGCAGTACTTC	CASSPTREQIREQYF
TRBV19	.	TRBJ1-4	.	TGTGCCAGTATCCGCGGCGGGGCAACTAATGAAAAACTGTTTTTT	CASIRGGATNEKLFF
TRBV7-2	.	TRBJ2-1	.	TGTGCCAGCAGCTTATCTGGGGGGAAAGCCCCCAATGAGCAGTTCTTC	CASSLSGGKAPNEQFF
TRBV20-1	.	TRBJ1-2	.	TGCAGTGCTAGAGATTGGGAGACCTTCCGGACCTATGGCTACACCTTC	CSARDWETFRTYGYTF
TRBV4-3	.	TRBJ2-1	many	TGCGCCAGCAGCCAAGATTTTAACGGGGGCAATGAGCAGTTCTTC	CASSQDFNGGNEQFF
TRBV7-8	.	TRBJ2-4	.	TGTGCCAGCAGCCCACAGCACTACAGCCGAACCCAGTACTTC	CASSPQHYSRTQYF
TRBV25-1	.	TRBJ1-4	.	TGTGCCAGCAGGAACCCTGGTTTTAATGAAAAACTGTTTTTT	CASRNPGFNEKLFF
TRBV5-6	TRBD1	TRBJ1-1	.	TGTGCCAGCAGACGAAACGGACAGGGAGCAACTGAAGCTTTCTTT	CASRRNGQGATEAFF
TRBV20-1	.	TRBJ1-2	few	TGCAGTGCTAGGGGCGGAACGACTTTTGGCTACACCTTC	CSARGGTTFGYTF
TRBV20-1	.	TRBJ1-5	.	TGCAGTGCGGGGGGGGCGGGCAGAAATCAGCCCCAGCATTTT	CSAGGAGRNQPQHF
TRBV7-2	TRBD1	TRBJ1-4	few	TGTGCCAGCAGCCCAAACAGGGGATGGGGTGAAAAACTGTTTTTT	CASSPNRGWGEKLFF
TRBV3-1	.	TRBJ2-7	few	TGTGCCAGCAGCAGGGACTCCCAGAGCTCCTACGAGCAGTACTTC	CASSRDSQSSYEQYF
TRBV29-1	TRBD1	TRBJ1-2	.	TGCAGCGTGGCGGACAGGGTGGGAGGCTACACCTTC	CSVADRVGGYTF
TRBV27	TRBD1	TRBJ1-2	few	TGTGCCAGCAGTTCGGGTAGTCAGGGGGCGCAGGGCTATGGCTACACCTTC	CASSSGSQGAQGYGYTF
TRBV7-2	.	TRBJ2-1	.	TGTGCCAGCAGCTTAGCTGCCAGGGAAGAAGGTGAGCAGTTCTTC	CASSLAAREEGEQFF
TRBV3-1	TRBD2	TRBJ2-5	.	TGTGCCAACAGCCAAGAGCGCACAGCGGGGGGAGAGACCCAGTACTTC	CANSQERTAGGETQYF
TRBV6-2/TRBV6-3	.	TRBJ1-1	.	TGTGCCAGCAGTTACATGGGGGTAAACACTGAAGCTTTCTTT	CASSYMGVNTEAFF